Below are 31 T cell receptor beta chains sequenced from a single sample in a study of cytomegalovirus exposure and HLA in healthy donors. Researchers ran the PCR with 60 Vbeta and 13 Jbeta primers. Generated by immunoSEQ multiplex PCR, the TCRdb table keeps only in-frame clones and is missing some. Of over 100,000 clones in the sample, 65% to 75% were seen once. Sample: PBMCs. All receptors derive from a young man in good health and CMV-seropositive.

The J gene is TRBJ2-3, the V gene TRBV5-1; TRBD2 matches 8 bases. The CDR3 has 16 residues. Germline V gene data show CDR1 as SGHRS and CDR2 as YFSETQ. The V and J ends lost 0 bases and 2 bases, in that order; junction bases with no gene match: 5. CDR3 nucleotides: TGCGCCAGCAGCTTGGATGGACTAGCAGACACAGATACGCAGTATTTT. Amino acid sequence: CASSLDGLADTDTQYF.

This clone was seen just once. The V call is TRBV7-6, the J call TRBJ2-3; 7 nucleotides match TRBD1. The V gene end was trimmed by 5 bases and the J gene end by 4 bases; junction bases not matched to a gene: 15. Germline CDR1 is SGHVS and CDR2 is FNYEAQ. The CDR3 consists of 17 residues. CDR3 sequence: CASSPPKRQGRADTQYF. CDR3 in DNA: TGTGCCAGCAGCCCACCGAAAAGACAGGGTAGGGCAGATACGCAGTATTTT. Variable domain in full (rest from reference TRBV7-6 and TRBJ2-3): GAGVSQSPRYKVTKRGQDVALRCDPISGHVSLYWYRQALGQGPEFLTYFNYEAQQDKSGLPNDRFSAERPEGSISTLTIQRTEQRDSAMYRCASSPPKRQGRADTQYFGPGTRLTVL.

Here the CDR3 reads CASSLVLDSNFYEQYF. The CDR3 DNA reads as TGTGCCAGCAGCTTAGTTCTAGACTCAAACTTCTACGAGCAGTACTTC. V usage is TRBV11-2 and J usage is TRBJ2-7, with D unresolved. The CDR3 loop spans 16 amino acids. CDR1 and CDR2 from the germline V gene are SGHAT and FQNNGV. V was trimmed by 1 base and J by 3 bases, leaving 16 bases between them.

The gene calls are TRBV6-5 and TRBJ1-5; 8 nucleotides align to TRBD1. Germline V gives CDR1 MNHEY, CDR2 SVGAGI. This CDR3 contains 13 residues. The V and J ends lost 5 bases and 6 bases, in that order; junction bases with no gene match: 3. In DNA form, the CDR3 reads TGTGCCAGCAGTGCCACAGGGGGTCAGCCCCAGCATTTT. Its protein is CASSATGGQPQHF.

The chain couples TRBV12-5 to TRBJ2-5; 10 nucleotides align to TRBD2. The CDR3 spans 16 residues. V shed 0 bases, J shed 2 bases, and the junction held 3 bases outside the gene matches. CDR1 and CDR2 from the germline V gene are LGHNT and FRNRAP. The CDR3 spells CASGLVLAGPQETQYF. CDR3 nucleotides: TGTGCTAGTGGTTTGGTACTAGCGGGACCTCAAGAGACCCAGTACTTC.

V usage is TRBV18 and J usage is TRBJ2-3; D gene ambiguous. Germline assignment: CDR1 KGHSH and CDR2 LQKENI. The V end was cut by 1 base, the J end by 6 bases, with 8 bases between. This CDR3 comprises 13 residues. CDR3 sequence: CASSPRLQDTQYF. The CDR3 DNA sequence: TGTGCCAGCTCACCACGATTGCAGGATACGCAGTATTTT. Filled out from reference TRBV18 and TRBJ2-3, the complete variable domain reads NAGVMQNPRHLVRRRGQEARLRCSPMKGHSHVYWYRQLPEEGLKFMVYLQKENIIDESGMPKERFSAEFPKEGPSILRIQQVVRGDSAAYFCASSPRLQDTQYFGPGTRLTVL.

J is TRBJ1-2 and V is TRBV5-1; tentative D call: TRBD1 (6 bases). Germline CDR1 SGHRS, CDR2 YFSETQ. CDR3 length: 14 amino acids. V dropped 4 bases and J dropped 7 bases, with 17 bases sitting between them. The CDR3 DNA sequence: TGCGCCAGCAGCGTGGGGGGCGATGGGTTTGGCTACACCTTC. Its translation is CASSVGGDGFGYTF. The full variable domain, with the rest looked up from reference TRBV5-1 and TRBJ1-2, is KAGVTQTPRYLIKTRGQQVTLSCSPISGHRSVSWYQQTPGQGLQFLFEYFSETQRNKGNFPGRFSGRQFSNSRSEMNVSTLELGDSALYLCASSVGGDGFGYTFGSGTRLTVV.

This clone was picked up a small number of times. A much larger clone lies a single base off, so this may be a read error. This sample includes further DNA sequences coding for the same CDR3. The DNA for the CDR3 is TGTGCCAGCAGTTCGGGACAGCACAATCAGCCCCAGCATTTT. It codes for CASSSGQHNQPQHF. The chain has TRBV6-6 and TRBJ1-5; 7 nucleotides line up with TRBD1. The germline gives CDR1 MNHNY, CDR2 SVGAGI (reference sequence). After removal of 4 bases from V and 3 bases from J, the junction contained 3 bases not matched to a gene. CDR3 length: 14 amino acids.

Turning to this clone: Compared with germline, one end of the junction differs, possibly owing to a read error. This chain joins TRBV27 and TRBJ1-2, with D possibly matching TRBD1 (6 bases). This CDR3 spans 14 amino acids. Germline V gives CDR1 MNHEY, CDR2 SMNVEV (reference sequence). CDR3 sequence (DNA): TGTGCCAGCAGTCTTCACAGGGCTTCTGATGGCTACCCCTTC. Protein: CASSLHRASDGYPF.

The V call is TRBV6-1, the J call TRBJ1-5, with 10 bases aligning to TRBD1. The CDR3 runs 14 residues. Germline-derived CDR1 and CDR2 are MNHNS and SASEGT. The V and J ends lost 4 bases and 7 bases, in that order; junction bases with no gene match: 4. The CDR3 DNA sequence: TGTGCCAGCAGTGGAGGGACAGGGGTACAGCCCCAGCATTTT. Its protein is CASSGGTGVQPQHF.

The CDR3 DNA reads as TGTGCCAGCAGCCAAGACAGGGTGACAGATACGCAGTATTTT. It translates to CASSQDRVTDTQYF. V and J are TRBV11-2 and TRBJ2-3, with 7 bases that match TRBD1. The germline V gene has CDR1 SGHAT and CDR2 FQNNGV. There are 14 residues in the CDR3. V shed 5 bases, J shed 3 bases, and the junction held 5 bases outside the gene matches.

This clone came up a few times. This specimen includes other DNA sequences encoding the same CDR3. The rearrangement uses TRBV5-4 and TRBJ2-7; possible D gene TRBD2, 5 bases. V lost 5 bases and J 6 bases, leaving 12 bases between the germline ends. CDR1 and CDR2 (germline): SGHNT, YYREEE (reference sequence). This CDR3 region has 12 residues. Here the CDR3 reads CASSLDSGEQYF. The CDR3 DNA is TGTGCCAGCAGTCTGGACTCGGGCGAGCAGTACTTC.

The chain joins TRBV5-6 to TRBJ2-1; 7 bases align to TRBD2. With V trimmed by 3 bases and J by 6 bases, 3 bases remained unmatched. The CDR3 extends over 13 amino acids. Germline CDR1 is SGHDT and CDR2 is YYEEEE. CDR3 DNA: TGTGCCAGCAGCTCGGGGGGTCCCAATGAGCAGTTCTTC. It codes for CASSSGGPNEQFF.

The chain combines TRBV7-9 with TRBJ1-6; a weak D match, TRBD1 (5 bases). This CDR3 spans 14 amino acids. Germline V CDR1 and CDR2: SEHNR, FQNEAQ (reference sequence). V dropped 1 base and J dropped 10 bases, with 11 bases sitting between them. CDR3 protein: CASSLVGVDSPLHF. CDR3 DNA sequence: TGTGCCAGCAGCTTAGTAGGGGTGGACTCACCCCTCCACTTT. Filled out from reference TRBV7-9 and TRBJ1-6, the complete variable domain reads DTGVSQNPRHKITKRGQNVTFRCDPISEHNRLYWYRQTLGQGPEFLTYFQNEAQLEKSRLLSDRFSAERPKGSFSTLEIQRTEQGDSAMYLCASSLVGVDSPLHFGNGTRLTVT.

The rearrangement links TRBV6-5 to TRBJ2-5, with D unclear. The germline gives CDR1 MNHEY, CDR2 SVGAGI. The CDR3 is made up of 13 amino acids. V was clipped by 2 bases and J by 4 bases, with 8 bases between them. The CDR3 protein is CASSYQNGETQYF. CDR3 sequence (DNA): TGTGCCAGCAGTTACCAAAACGGAGAGACCCAGTACTTC.

The chain's CDR3 is CASSLAGGARETQYF. As DNA, the CDR3 is TGTGCCAGCAGCTTAGCGGGGGGGGCTCGAGAGACCCAGTACTTC. This chain links TRBV7-2 with TRBJ2-5, with D possibly TRBD2 on 7 matching bases. Trimming cost V 0 bases and J 4 bases, with 12 bases left between them. The CDR3 length is 15 residues. Germline V lookup: CDR1 SGHTA, CDR2 FQGNSA.

The CDR3 region is CASSSRTSGRATQYF. Written as DNA, the CDR3 is TGTGCCAGCAGTTCTCGGACTAGCGGGAGAGCGACCCAGTACTTC. The chain is built from TRBV28 and TRBJ2-5, with 13 positions matching TRBD2. CDR3 length equals 15 residues. Trimming removed 4 bases from V and 7 bases from J; junction bases left unmatched: 6. Looked up from germline, CDR1 is MDHEN and CDR2 is SYDVKM.

This rearrangement joins TRBV28 to TRBJ1-1; possibly TRBD1 for D (6 bases). Germline V gives CDR1 MDHEN, CDR2 SYDVKM. The CDR3 is made up of 15 amino acids. The V and J ends lost 4 bases and 5 bases respectively, with 17 bases between them. DNA of the CDR3: TGTGCCAGCAGTTACGCTACAGGGACCGGGACTGAAGCTTTCTTT. The encoded protein is CASSYATGTGTEAFF. Looking up the rest from reference TRBV28 and TRBJ1-1 gives the full variable domain: DVKVTQSSRYLVKRTGEKVFLECVQDMDHENMFWYRQDPGLGLRLIYFSYDVKMKEKGDIPEGYSVSREKKERFSLILESASTNQTSMYLCASSYATGTGTEAFFGQGTRLTVV.

J is TRBJ2-1 and V is TRBV2; TRBD2 aligns across 11 bases. CDR1 and CDR2 (germline): SNHLY, FYNNEI. Germline trimming cut 11 bases from V and 8 bases from J; bases unmatched to any gene: 11. This CDR3 has 14 amino acids. The CDR3 DNA reads as TGTGCCGGTATGACTAGCGGGGTTGCCTATGAGCAGTTCTTC. Amino acids: CAGMTSGVAYEQFF.

This chain connects TRBV27 to TRBJ1-1, with 8 positions matching TRBD1. The germline CDR1 and CDR2 sequences are MNHEY and SMNVEV (reference sequence). The CDR3 has 14 amino acids. Trimming at V came to 1 base and at J to 5 bases, leaving 3 bases not matched to a gene. The CDR3 DNA reads TGTGCCAGCAGTTTATTACAGGGGGGGACTGAAGCTTTCTTT. This encodes CASSLLQGGTEAFF.

This chain connects TRBV12-5 to TRBJ2-7; TRBD1 is a possible D gene (6 bases). The CDR3 has 16 residues. Between the trimmed V and J ends, which lost 4 bases and 1 base, there was a span of 17 bases. Germline V gene lookup returns CDR1 LGHNT and CDR2 FRNRAP. For the CDR3, the DNA is TGTGCTAGTGGTTGGCGTATTACAGGGATGTCCTACGAGCAGTACTTC. Translated: CASGWRITGMSYEQYF.

The chain employs TRBV18 and TRBJ2-3; 7 bases agree with TRBD2. The CDR3 runs 15 residues. CDR1 is KGHSH, CDR2 LQKENI, per germline. V shed 3 bases and J 2 bases; nucleotides not matched to a gene: 5. The CDR3 region is CASSPAGVNTDTQYF. Written as DNA, the CDR3 is TGTGCCAGCTCACCGGCGGGGGTAAACACAGATACGCAGTATTTT.

This clone was recorded once. The chain carries TRBV5-1 and TRBJ1-2; D perhaps matches TRBD1 (6 bases). The CDR3 is 13 residues long. Germline V gene lookup returns CDR1 SGHRS and CDR2 YFSETQ. V was trimmed by 2 bases and J by 2 bases, leaving 7 bases between them. Here the CDR3 DNA reads TGCGCCAGCAGCTTTCAGGGGAACTATGGCTACACCTTC. Amino acid sequence: CASSFQGNYGYTF. Full variable domain (rest looked up from reference TRBV5-1 and TRBJ1-2): KAGVTQTPRYLIKTRGQQVTLSCSPISGHRSVSWYQQTPGQGLQFLFEYFSETQRNKGNFPGRFSGRQFSNSRSEMNVSTLELGDSALYLCASSFQGNYGYTFGSGTRLTVV.

This clone has more than one count but fewer than ten. V gene TRBV7-2 combines with J gene TRBJ2-1, with D uncertain. This CDR3 region has 12 residues. V lost 5 bases and J lost 7, with 9 bases in between. Germline CDR1 is SGHTA and CDR2 is FQGNSA. The CDR3, as DNA: TGTGCCAGCAGCCGCACAGTAAATGAGCAGTTCTTC. As protein: CASSRTVNEQFF.

The genes are TRBV29-1 and TRBJ1-1; 8 bases map to TRBD1. There are 14 residues in the CDR3. V lost 6 bases, J lost 2 bases, and 8 bases stayed unmatched. Germline assignment: CDR1 SQVTM and CDR2 ANQGSEA. The CDR3: CSVDQDRANTEAFF. CDR3 sequence (DNA): TGCAGCGTAGACCAGGACAGGGCTAACACTGAAGCTTTCTTT.

The V call is TRBV6-1, the J call TRBJ1-5; D gene uncertain. CDR1 and CDR2 from the germline V gene are MNHNS and SASEGT. V was cut by 7 bases and J by 2 bases, with 9 bases left in between. The CDR3 has 13 amino acids. In nucleotides, the CDR3 is TGTGCCAGCACAGACTGGGGCAATCAGCCCCAGCATTTT. Protein product: CASTDWGNQPQHF.

The chain combines TRBV4-3 with TRBJ1-2, with D possibly being TRBD1 (6 bases). V was clipped by 3 bases and J by 8 bases, with 19 bases between them. Germline lookup yields CDR1 LGHNA and CDR2 YSLEER. The CDR3 consists of 15 residues. The CDR3 loop is CASSQLGQPRPGYTF. DNA for the CDR3: TGCGCCAGCAGCCAGCTAGGACAGCCCCGACCGGGCTACACCTTC.

The V and J genes are TRBV6-5 and TRBJ1-1; 8 nucleotides align to TRBD1. Germline trimming cut 4 bases from V and 4 bases from J; bases unmatched to any gene: 5. This CDR3 comprises 14 residues. The germline gives CDR1 MNHEY, CDR2 SVGAGI. The CDR3 sequence is CASSSAGGITEAFF. The CDR3 nucleotides are TGTGCCAGCAGTTCCGCAGGGGGCATCACTGAAGCTTTCTTT.

This sequence joins TRBV11-2 and TRBJ2-7, with D possibly TRBD1 on 5 matching bases. This CDR3 is 15 amino acids long. Deletions cut 0 bases from V and 1 base from J, with 10 bases between. CDR1 and CDR2 from the germline V gene are SGHAT and FQNNGV. CDR3 sequence: CASSLEGAYSYEQYF. CDR3 bases: TGTGCCAGCAGCTTAGAAGGGGCCTATTCCTACGAGCAGTACTTC.

The rearrangement links TRBV5-5 to TRBJ1-6, with 9 bases identical to TRBD1. V shed 0 bases, J shed 13 bases, and the junction held 8 bases outside the gene matches. Germline-derived CDR1 and CDR2 are SGHKS and YYEKEE (reference sequence). There are 15 residues in the CDR3. CDR3 loop: CASSLVGDRASPLHF. The CDR3 nucleotides are TGTGCCAGCAGCTTGGTTGGGGACAGGGCGTCGCCCCTCCACTTT.

This chain joins TRBV5-1 and TRBJ1-1; TRBD1 aligns across 7 bases. After removal of 0 bases from V and 4 bases from J, the junction contained 12 bases not matched to a gene. Germline lookup yields CDR1 SGHRS and CDR2 YFSETQ. The CDR3 length is 17 residues. CDR3 region: CASSLEGGVQGGTEAFF. DNA of the CDR3: TGCGCCAGCAGCTTGGAAGGGGGCGTCCAGGGTGGCACTGAAGCTTTCTTT.